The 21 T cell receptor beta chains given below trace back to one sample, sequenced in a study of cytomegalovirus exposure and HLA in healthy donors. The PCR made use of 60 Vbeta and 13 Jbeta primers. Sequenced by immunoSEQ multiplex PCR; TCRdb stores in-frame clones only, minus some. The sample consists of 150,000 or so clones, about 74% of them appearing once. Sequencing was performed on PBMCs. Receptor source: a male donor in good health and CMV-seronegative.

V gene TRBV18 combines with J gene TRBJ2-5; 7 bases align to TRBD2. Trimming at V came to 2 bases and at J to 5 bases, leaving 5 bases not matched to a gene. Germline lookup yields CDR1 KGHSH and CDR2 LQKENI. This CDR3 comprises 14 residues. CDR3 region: CASSPGRASETQYF. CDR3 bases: TGTGCCAGCTCACCAGGGAGGGCTAGCGAGACCCAGTACTTC. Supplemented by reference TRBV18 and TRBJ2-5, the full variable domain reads NAGVMQNPRHLVRRRGQEARLRCSPMKGHSHVYWYRQLPEEGLKFMVYLQKENIIDESGMPKERFSAEFPKEGPSILRIQQVVRGDSAAYFCASSPGRASETQYFGPGTRLLVL.

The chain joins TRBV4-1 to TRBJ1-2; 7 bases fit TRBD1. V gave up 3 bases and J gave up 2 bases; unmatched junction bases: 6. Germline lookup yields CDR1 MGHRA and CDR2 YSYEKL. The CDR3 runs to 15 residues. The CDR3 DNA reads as TGCGCCAGCAGCCAGGAACCGGGACAGAACTATGGCTACACCTTC. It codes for CASSQEPGQNYGYTF.

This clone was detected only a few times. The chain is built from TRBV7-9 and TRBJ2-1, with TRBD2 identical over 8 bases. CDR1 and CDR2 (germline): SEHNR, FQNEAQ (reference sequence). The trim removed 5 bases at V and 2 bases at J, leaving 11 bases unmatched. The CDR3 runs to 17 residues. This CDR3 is CASSPRTSPRAYNEQFF. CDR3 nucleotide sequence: TGTGCCAGCAGCCCTAGGACTAGCCCCCGGGCCTACAATGAGCAGTTCTTC.

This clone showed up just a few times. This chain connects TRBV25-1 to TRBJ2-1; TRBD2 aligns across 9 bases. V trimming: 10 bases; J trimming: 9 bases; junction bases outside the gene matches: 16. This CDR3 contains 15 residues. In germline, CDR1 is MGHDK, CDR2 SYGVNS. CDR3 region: CATTLLVAGGGEQFF. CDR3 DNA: TGTGCCACCACCCTCCTAGTGGCGGGAGGGGGTGAGCAGTTCTTC.

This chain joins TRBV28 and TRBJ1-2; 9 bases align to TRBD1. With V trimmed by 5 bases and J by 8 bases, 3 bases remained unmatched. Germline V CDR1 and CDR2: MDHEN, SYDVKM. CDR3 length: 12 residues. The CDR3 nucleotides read TGTGCCAGCAGTCCGGGACAGGGAGGCTACACCTTC. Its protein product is CASSPGQGGYTF.

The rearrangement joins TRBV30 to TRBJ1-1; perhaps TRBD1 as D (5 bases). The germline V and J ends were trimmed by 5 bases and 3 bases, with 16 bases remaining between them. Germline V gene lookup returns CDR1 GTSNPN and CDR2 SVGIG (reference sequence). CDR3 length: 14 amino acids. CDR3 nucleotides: TGTGCCTGGTCTGCCGGATGGGGGGACACTGAAGCTTTCTTT. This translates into CAWSAGWGDTEAFF.

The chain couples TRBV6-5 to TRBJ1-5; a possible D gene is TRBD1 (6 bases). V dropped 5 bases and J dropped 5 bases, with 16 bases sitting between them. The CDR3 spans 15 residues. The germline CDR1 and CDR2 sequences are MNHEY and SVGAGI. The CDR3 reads CASSPRQVADQPQHF. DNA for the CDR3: TGTGCCAGCAGTCCCCGACAGGTTGCGGATCAGCCCCAGCATTTT.

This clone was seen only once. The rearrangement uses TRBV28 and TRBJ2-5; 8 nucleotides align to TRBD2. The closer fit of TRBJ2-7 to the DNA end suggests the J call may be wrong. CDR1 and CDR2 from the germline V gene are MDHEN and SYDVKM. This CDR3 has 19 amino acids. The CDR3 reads CASSLPSGSRSYSSYEQYF. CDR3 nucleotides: TGTGCCAGCAGTTTACCCAGCGGGAGTCGGAGCTATAGCTCCTACGAGCAGTACTTC.

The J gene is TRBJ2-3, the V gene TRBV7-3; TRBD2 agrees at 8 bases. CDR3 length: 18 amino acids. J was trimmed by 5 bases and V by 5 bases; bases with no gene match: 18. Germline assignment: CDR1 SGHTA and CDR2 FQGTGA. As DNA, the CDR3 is TGTGCCAGCAGCCTGGGGGGGGCTAGCGGGCCGGGATTAGATACGCAGTATTTT. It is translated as CASSLGGASGPGLDTQYF.

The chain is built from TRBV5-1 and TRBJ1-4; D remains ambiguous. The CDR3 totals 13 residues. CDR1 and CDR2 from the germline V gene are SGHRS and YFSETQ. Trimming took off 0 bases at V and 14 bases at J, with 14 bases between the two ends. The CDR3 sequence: CASSLELEGGLFF. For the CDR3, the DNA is TGCGCCAGCAGCTTGGAATTGGAGGGAGGGCTGTTTTTT.

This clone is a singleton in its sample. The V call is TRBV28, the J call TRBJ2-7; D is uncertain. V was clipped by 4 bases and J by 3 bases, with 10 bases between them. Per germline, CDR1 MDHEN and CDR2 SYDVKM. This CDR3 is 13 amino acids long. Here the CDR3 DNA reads TGTGCCAGCAGTTCCCCTCAGGACTACGAGCAGTACTTC. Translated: CASSSPQDYEQYF.

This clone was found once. The CDR3 loop reads CASSRDRGAGELFF. The CDR3 DNA reads TGTGCCAGTAGTAGAGACAGGGGGGCCGGGGAGCTGTTTTTT. The V call is TRBV19, the J call TRBJ2-2; TRBD1 aligns across 9 bases. The CDR3 length is 14 residues. The trim removed 4 bases at V and 6 bases at J, leaving 3 bases unmatched. CDR1 LNHDA and CDR2 SQIVND come from the germline V gene (reference sequence).

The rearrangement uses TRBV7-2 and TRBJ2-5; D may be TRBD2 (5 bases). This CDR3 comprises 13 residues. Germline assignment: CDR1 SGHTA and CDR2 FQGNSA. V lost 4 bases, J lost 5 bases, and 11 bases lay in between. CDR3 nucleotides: TGTGCCAGCAGCTCTCAGCGCGGGGAGACCCAGTACTTC. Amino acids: CASSSQRGETQYF.

DNA of the CDR3: TGTGCCAGCTCACCCGGACAGGGGATGTACAATGAGCAGTTCTTC. Its translation is CASSPGQGMYNEQFF. The J gene is TRBJ2-1, the V gene TRBV18, with 9 bases identical to TRBD1. The junction had 4 bases not matched to a gene; V was cut back by 3 bases and J by 4 bases. The germline gives CDR1 KGHSH, CDR2 LQKENI. This CDR3 spans 15 amino acids.

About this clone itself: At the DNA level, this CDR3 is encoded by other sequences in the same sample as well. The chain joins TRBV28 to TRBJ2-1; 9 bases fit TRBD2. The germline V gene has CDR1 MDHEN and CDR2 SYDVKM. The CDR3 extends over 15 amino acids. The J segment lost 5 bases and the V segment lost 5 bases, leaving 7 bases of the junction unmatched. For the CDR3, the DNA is TGTGCCAGCAGTCCCTTCCGGACTAGCGACAATGAGCAGTTCTTC. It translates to CASSPFRTSDNEQFF.

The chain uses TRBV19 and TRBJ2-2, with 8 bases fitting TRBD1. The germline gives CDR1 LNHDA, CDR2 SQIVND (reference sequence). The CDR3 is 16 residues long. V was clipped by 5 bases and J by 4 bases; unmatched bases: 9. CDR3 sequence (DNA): TGTGCCAGTAGTGCGTTTGGACAGGGCGGCACCGGGGAGCTGTTTTTT. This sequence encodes CASSAFGQGGTGELFF.

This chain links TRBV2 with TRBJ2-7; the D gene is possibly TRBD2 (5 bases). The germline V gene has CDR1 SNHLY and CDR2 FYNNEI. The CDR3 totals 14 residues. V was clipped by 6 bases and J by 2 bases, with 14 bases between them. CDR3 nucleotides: TGTGCCAGCAGCCGCGTGATAGCGACCTACGAGCAGTACTTC. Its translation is CASSRVIATYEQYF.

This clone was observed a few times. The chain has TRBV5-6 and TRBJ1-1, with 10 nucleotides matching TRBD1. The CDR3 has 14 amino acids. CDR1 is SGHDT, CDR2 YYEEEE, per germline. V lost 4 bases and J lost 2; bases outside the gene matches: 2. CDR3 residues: CASSRDRGNTEAFF. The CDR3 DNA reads TGTGCCAGCAGCAGGGACAGGGGAAACACTGAAGCTTTCTTT.

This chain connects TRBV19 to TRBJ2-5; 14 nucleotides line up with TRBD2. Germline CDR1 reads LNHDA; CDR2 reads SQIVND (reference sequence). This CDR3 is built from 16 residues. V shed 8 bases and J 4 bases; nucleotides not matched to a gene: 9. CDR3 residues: CASLGPGTSGRETQYF. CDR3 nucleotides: TGTGCCAGTCTCGGTCCCGGGACTAGCGGGAGAGAGACCCAGTACTTC.

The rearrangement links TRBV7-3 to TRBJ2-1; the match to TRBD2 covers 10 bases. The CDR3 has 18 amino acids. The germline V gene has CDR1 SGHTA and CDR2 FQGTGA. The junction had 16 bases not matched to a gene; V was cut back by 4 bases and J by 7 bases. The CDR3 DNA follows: TGTGCCAGCAGCTACCTGTCGCTAGCGGGAGATAGGCTAAATGAGCAGTTCTTC. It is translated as CASSYLSLAGDRLNEQFF.

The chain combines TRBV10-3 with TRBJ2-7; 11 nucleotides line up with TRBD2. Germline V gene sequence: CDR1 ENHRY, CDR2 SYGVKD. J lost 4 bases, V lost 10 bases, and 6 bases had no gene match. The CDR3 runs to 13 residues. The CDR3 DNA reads TGTGCCACCACCGGGACTAGCGGTTACGAGCAGTACTTC. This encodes CATTGTSGYEQYF.